These T cell receptor beta chains were read from a single sample in a study of PD-L1 blockade in urothelial cancer. The protocol was immunoSEQ multiplex PCR, while the TCRdb copy is restricted to in-frame clones and leaves out a portion. The repertoire consists of 80,000 to 100,000 clones, with about four fifths occurring once and the leading ten covering 8% to 9.5%. Sample: PBMCs, taken around atezolizumab (anti-PD-L1) treatment. The receptors originated from a man between 70 and 80 years old with urothelial cancer. Each CDR3 is given with its conserved first and last residue. D genes are given only for firm matches. Clone size, where shown, is once, few, many, or a class for clones that have expanded.

clone size	J gene	D gene	V gene	CDR3 DNA	CDR3 protein
few	TRBJ2-7	TRBD2	TRBV29-1	TGCAGCGTTGAAGTAGCGGGGGGATTCTACGAGCAGTACTTC	CSVEVAGGFYEQYF
-	TRBJ2-1	TRBD1	TRBV5-1	TGCGCCAGCAGCTGGGACAGGGGAGAGTGGGAGCAGTTCTTC	CASSWDRGEWEQFF
-	TRBJ1-3	TRBD1	TRBV7-2	TGTGCCAGCAGCTCCATAAGACAGGGTGACTCTGGAAACACCATATATTTT	CASSSIRQGDSGNTIYF
-	TRBJ1-1	-	TRBV11-1	TGTGCCAGCAGCTTCCAGTCCAGAGAAGCTTTCTTT	CASSFQSREAFF
-	TRBJ2-7	TRBD2	TRBV7-2	TGTGCCAGCAGCTCACAAGCGGGAGGGTCCTACGAGCAGTACTTC	CASSSQAGGSYEQYF
-	TRBJ1-1	-	TRBV18	TGTGCCAGCTCACCGAAACAGGGAGTGAACACTGAAGCTTTCTTT	CASSPKQGVNTEAFF
-	TRBJ2-7	-	TRBV27	TGTGCCAGCGGATCTAGCTACGAGCAGTACTTC	CASGSSYEQYF
-	TRBJ2-1	TRBD2	TRBV5-1	TGCGCCAGCAGCTCAACTAGCGGCCTAGGGGAGCAGTTCTTC	CASSSTSGLGEQFF
-	TRBJ2-5	TRBD1	TRBV6-1	TGTGCCAGCAGTGAATGGGGGACAGGGGGCAAAGAGACCCAGTACTTC	CASSEWGTGGKETQYF
once	TRBJ2-7	-	TRBV6-4	TGTGCCAGCAGTGCAAAGGGGGTCCACGAGCAGTACTTC	CASSAKGVHEQYF
-	TRBJ2-1	TRBD2	TRBV19	TGTGCCAGTAGGGGACCGGGGGGACCCAACAATGAGCAGTTCTTC	CASRGPGGPNNEQFF
-	TRBJ1-3	-	TRBV27	TGTGCCAGCAGTTTATTATCCATGGACACAAATGGAAACACCATATATTTT	CASSLLSMDTNGNTIYF
-	TRBJ2-7	TRBD2	TRBV5-4	TGTGCCAGCAGCTTGAAGGCTAGCGGGAGACCATTATACGAGCAGTACTTC	CASSLKASGRPLYEQYF
-	TRBJ2-5	TRBD2	TRBV29-1	TGCAGCGTTGGCGGGAGTGGGAGCGAGACCCAGTACTTC	CSVGGSGSETQYF
-	TRBJ2-2	-	TRBV25-1	TGTGCCAGCAGCCCCGCCAAAGGGGGATCGATAAACACCGGGGAGCTGTTTTTT	CASSPAKGGSINTGELFF
-	TRBJ2-1	TRBD1	TRBV7-2	TGTGCCAGCAGCTTAGGTGTCGGTGGTGGCAGGGGGCCGTTCTTC	CASSLGVGGGRGPFF
-	TRBJ1-5	-	TRBV18	TGTGCCAGCTCACCAGAGGGTGGTCAGCCCCAGCATTTT	CASSPEGGQPQHF
-	TRBJ1-3	-	TRBV9	TGTGCCAGCAGCGTAGACGGCGGCTCTGGAAACACCATATATTTT	CASSVDGGSGNTIYF
-	TRBJ1-1	-	TRBV19	TGTGCCAGTAGTATAGTGAAGAGCACTGAAGCTTTCTTT	CASSIVKSTEAFF
-	TRBJ1-1	-	TRBV10-3	TGTGCCATCAGTGAGGGAGGGGCGCTGGTCACTGAAGCTTTCTTT	CAISEGGALVTEAFF
-	TRBJ1-4	-	TRBV2	TGTGCCAGCAGAATACAGGGCGGAGGAGAAAAACTGTTTTTT	CASRIQGGGEKLFF
-	TRBJ2-7	-	TRBV7-8	TGTGCCATTACCTTGCTGGCGCGGGACTCCTACGAGCAGTACTTC	CAITLLARDSYEQYF
once	TRBJ2-3	-	TRBV19	TGTGCCAGTAGTAGGCCCCAGGATACGCAGTATTTT	CASSRPQDTQYF
-	TRBJ2-7	TRBD2	TRBV10-3	TGTGCCATCAGTGAGTCTTTCAGCGGGGGGCACTCCTACGAGCAGTACTTC	CAISESFSGGHSYEQYF